This T cell receptor (beta chain) emerged from a study of cytotoxic CD8 clonotypes in ibrutinib-treated CLL. Study-wide background: Among responders, approximately 24 were partial and 2 complete; after median roughly 65 months, 14 stayed remitted and roughly 12 progressed. Study-wide findings and caveats: There were few public clonotypes, and on treatment they contracted or stayed stable.

Only a few counts were recorded for this clone. The antigen remains undetermined. The assay was immunoSEQ multiplex PCR, and TCRdb's table has in-frame clones only and misses some. In the table there are 120,000 to 150,000 clones, about 72% of which are singletons. The V gene lost 5 bases and the J gene lost 4 bases, with 11 bases spanning the gap. The CDR3 consists of 13 residues. From germline, CDR1 is LNHDA and CDR2 SQIVND (reference sequence). The chain employs TRBV19 and TRBJ1-1; unclear D gene. The specimen was PBMCs, collected after 12 months of ibrutinib treatment. The sequence was obtained from a human donor with chronic lymphocytic leukemia. CDR3 amino acids: CASSWGRATEAFF. The CDR3 bases are TGTGCCAGTAGTTGGGGTCGTGCCACTGAAGCTTTCTTT.